The 21 T cell receptor beta chains given below trace back to one sample, sequenced in a study of neurological immune-mediated disorders. TCRdb reprocessed the 5' RACE reads with MiXCR, giving one entry per CDR3 protein. Of 42,000 or so distinct CDR3 sequences listed, 2% to 3% are singletons. What was sequenced was PBMCs. The receptors shown here come from a young man with multiple sclerosis.

This clonotype was seen a few times. The rearrangement uses TRBV7-8 and TRBJ2-5; 9 bases are a match to TRBD2. The V segment lost 1 base and the J segment 1 base; nucleotides outside the gene matches: 7. This CDR3 is 17 amino acids long. Germline CDR1 is SGHVS and CDR2 is FQNEAQ. CDR3 in amino acids: CASSLGGLAGFQETQYF. CDR3 in DNA: TGTGCCAGCAGCTTAGGGGGGCTAGCGGGGTTCCAAGAGACCCAGTACTTC.

In its sample, this clonotype was seen many times. The rearrangement uses TRBV5-1 and TRBJ1-1, with TRBD1 as a possible D gene (5 bases). V dropped 0 bases and J dropped 6 bases, with 12 bases sitting between them. CDR1 is SGHRS, CDR2 YFSETQ, per germline. The CDR3 is 14 amino acids. The CDR3 nucleotides are TGCGCCAGCAGCTTGGTGGCAGGGAAAGCTGAAGCTTTCTTT. This codes for CASSLVAGKAEAFF. Looking up the rest from reference TRBV5-1 and TRBJ1-1 gives the full variable domain: KAGVTQTPRYLIKTRGQQVTLSCSPISGHRSVSWYQQTPGQGLQFLFEYFSETQRNKGNFPGRFSGRQFSNSRSEMNVSTLELGDSALYLCASSLVAGKAEAFFGQGTRLTVV.

This clonotype was seen at least ten times. The chain combines TRBV20-1 with TRBJ2-3, with D perhaps matching TRBD2 (6 bases). CDR3 size: 14 residues. The germline V gene encodes CDR1 DFQATT and CDR2 SNEGSKA (reference sequence). Trimming pared 5 bases from V and 1 base from J, leaving 13 bases between. The CDR3 nucleotides are TGCAGTGCTCTATACGGGAGACGCACAGATACGCAGTATTTT. The encoded protein is CSALYGRRTDTQYF.

This clonotype was detected many times. This chain uses TRBV20-1 with TRBJ1-1; TRBD1 matches at 7 bases. The CDR3 loop spans 13 amino acids. The trim removed 7 bases at V and 4 bases at J, leaving 9 bases unmatched. Germline CDR1 reads DFQATT; CDR2 reads SNEGSKA (reference sequence). For the CDR3, the DNA is TGCAGTGTCCAAGGGGGCGGTATCACTGAAGCTTTCTTT. This encodes CSVQGGGITEAFF.

This clonotype is categorized as medium-sized. The chain couples TRBV20-1 to TRBJ1-5; 7 nucleotides align to TRBD1. The V and J ends lost 2 bases and 7 bases, in that order; junction bases with no gene match: 17. Germline V CDR1 and CDR2: DFQATT, SNEGSKA (reference sequence). This CDR3 contains 17 residues. The CDR3 spells CSARRQGGDVAFQPQHF. In DNA form, the CDR3 reads TGCAGTGCTAGACGGCAGGGGGGAGATGTAGCCTTCCAGCCCCAGCATTTT.

This clonotype is medium-sized within its sample. The gene calls are TRBV12-3 or TRBV12-4 and TRBJ2-1, with unresolved D. This CDR3 contains 13 residues. The ends were cut back, 2 bases at V and 4 bases at J, with 6 bases in the middle. CDR3 nucleotides: TGTGCCAGCAGTTTATTGGGGTACAATGAGCAGTTCTTC. It translates to CASSLLGYNEQFF.

This clonotype was seen repeatedly, ten times or more. The rearrangement links TRBV7-2 to TRBJ2-2; tentative D call: TRBD2 (5 bases). CDR1 SGHTA and CDR2 FQGNSA come from the germline V gene. The CDR3 covers 16 residues. V was trimmed by 3 bases and J by 6 bases, leaving 17 bases between them. CDR3 loop: CASSFSSLTSSGELFF. CDR3 DNA: TGTGCCAGCAGCTTTTCTAGCCTTACTAGTTCCGGGGAGCTGTTTTTT.

This clonotype occurred many times. The J gene is TRBJ2-3, the V gene TRBV5-5, with 11 positions matching TRBD2. J gave up 4 bases and V 10 bases, and 20 bases lay outside the gene matches. The CDR3 has 18 amino acids. The germline V gene has CDR1 SGHKS and CDR2 YYEKEE (reference sequence). CDR3: CAGGELAGGGIVADTQYF. The CDR3 nucleotides are TGTGCCGGAGGGGAGCTAGCGGGAGGAGGTATTGTAGCAGATACGCAGTATTTT. Complete variable domain (other parts from reference TRBV5-5 and TRBJ2-3): DAGVTQSPTHLIKTRGQQVTLRCSPISGHKSVSWYQQVLGQGPQFIFQYYEKEERGRGNFPDRFSARQFPNYSSELNVNALLLGDSALYLCAGGELAGGGIVADTQYFGPGTRLTVL.

This clonotype has a count of ten or more. The chain couples TRBV5-1 to TRBJ2-7; 7 bases align to TRBD2. This CDR3 spans 13 amino acids. Germline CDR1 is SGHRS and CDR2 is YFSETQ. Unmatched junction bases numbered 7, after V lost 5 bases and J lost 5 bases. The chain's CDR3 is CASSPSAGDEQYF. CDR3 nucleotide sequence: TGCGCCAGCAGTCCCAGCGCGGGGGACGAGCAGTACTTC.

This clonotype was picked up many times. V usage is TRBV5-1 and J usage is TRBJ2-1; TRBD2 matches at 10 bases. Germline V CDR1 and CDR2: SGHRS, YFSETQ. This CDR3 contains 16 residues. V gave up 0 bases and J gave up 3 bases; unmatched junction bases: 3. CDR3 DNA sequence: TGCGCCAGCAGCTTGGAGGCTAGCGGGAGCTACAATGAGCAGTTCTTC. It encodes CASSLEASGSYNEQFF. Looking up the rest from reference TRBV5-1 and TRBJ2-1 gives the full variable domain: KAGVTQTPRYLIKTRGQQVTLSCSPISGHRSVSWYQQTPGQGLQFLFEYFSETQRNKGNFPGRFSGRQFSNSRSEMNVSTLELGDSALYLCASSLEASGSYNEQFFGPGTRLTVL.

This clonotype occurred many times. V gene TRBV7-8 combines with J gene TRBJ2-7; D is undetermined. In germline, CDR1 is SGHVS, CDR2 FQNEAQ. V was cut by 1 base and J by 3 bases, with 10 bases left in between. CDR3 length: 14 amino acids. This CDR3 reads CASSLDKHYYEQYF. The CDR3, as DNA: TGTGCCAGCAGCTTAGACAAGCACTACTACGAGCAGTACTTC.

This clonotype showed up many times. The chain is built from TRBV28 and TRBJ2-7; no clear D. The CDR3 length is 14 residues. CDR1 MDHEN and CDR2 SYDVKM come from the germline V gene. V lost 2 bases and J lost 2, with 10 bases in between. The CDR3 is CASSLNGQPYEQYF. CDR3 DNA sequence: TGTGCCAGCAGTTTAAATGGTCAGCCCTACGAGCAGTACTTC.

This clonotype was seen repeatedly, ten times or more. The rearrangement joins TRBV7-8 to TRBJ2-7; D might be TRBD2 (6 bases). Germline-derived CDR1 and CDR2 are SGHVS and FQNEAQ. This CDR3 region has 16 residues. The V gene lost 2 bases and the J gene lost 1 base, with 15 bases spanning the gap. The CDR3 here is CASSLLEGGLSYEQYF. The CDR3 DNA follows: TGTGCCAGCAGCTTATTAGAGGGAGGTCTATCCTACGAGCAGTACTTC.

This clonotype was picked up many times. The rearrangement uses TRBV6-5 and TRBJ1-2; 11 bases align to TRBD1. V was pared by 5 bases and J by 2 bases, with 4 bases of the junction left unmatched. From germline, CDR1 is MNHEY and CDR2 SVGAGI. This CDR3 region has 15 residues. The CDR3 loop reads CASSTRTGGNYGYTF. CDR3 DNA sequence: TGTGCCAGCAGTACTAGGACAGGGGGCAACTATGGCTACACCTTC.

This clonotype appeared many times. This chain joins TRBV24-1 and TRBJ2-6; D might be TRBD1 (5 bases). CDR1 is KGHDR and CDR2 is SFDVKD in the germline V gene. The CDR3 is 18 amino acids. Trimming stripped 3 bases from V and 1 base from J, with 15 bases between. CDR3 residues: CATSDALTAKSGANVLTF. CDR3 DNA sequence: TGTGCCACCAGTGATGCTCTGACAGCCAAGTCTGGGGCCAACGTCCTGACTTTC.

The sample holds many counts of this clonotype. For the CDR3, the DNA is TGCAGTGCTAGACCACAGGGGCGAGGGACTAATGAAAAACTGTTTTTT. Translation: CSARPQGRGTNEKLFF. The rearrangement links TRBV20-1 to TRBJ1-4; 7 bases align to TRBD1. V gave up 2 bases and J gave up 2 bases; unmatched junction bases: 8. CDR1 is DFQATT, CDR2 SNEGSKA, per germline (reference sequence). The length of the CDR3 is 16 residues.

In its sample, this clonotype was seen many times. The chain joins TRBV6-4 to TRBJ2-1; 12 nucleotides agree with TRBD2. There are 14 residues in the CDR3. Germline assignment: CDR1 MRHNA and CDR2 SNTAGT. With 4 bases clipped from V and 7 bases from J, the junction kept 2 bases outside the gene matches. The CDR3 DNA sequence: TGTGCCAGCAGTGGGCTAGCGGGAGGGAATGAGCAGTTCTTC. Protein: CASSGLAGGNEQFF.

By share, this clonotype ranks as medium-sized (0.01 to 0.1%). J is TRBJ2-1 and V is TRBV4-3, with 11 bases that match TRBD2. The CDR3 runs 15 residues. From germline, CDR1 is LGHNA and CDR2 YSLEER. The ends lost 0 bases at V and 10 bases at J; junction bases unmatched: 5. CDR3 in amino acids: CASSQELAGDEEQFF. For the CDR3, the DNA is TGCGCCAGCAGCCAAGAACTAGCGGGAGACGAAGAGCAGTTCTTC.

This clonotype was found many times. V usage is TRBV15 and J usage is TRBJ2-5; TRBD1 matches 7 bases. CDR3 length: 16 residues. The V gene's germline CDR1 is LNHNV and CDR2 YYDKDF (reference sequence). V was clipped by 4 bases and J by 3 bases; unmatched bases: 11. CDR3 in DNA: TGTGCCACCAGCACCTCTCTCGGACAGGCCGAAGAGACCCAGTACTTC. Encoded protein: CATSTSLGQAEETQYF. Filled out from reference TRBV15 and TRBJ2-5, the complete variable domain reads DAMVIQNPRYQVTQFGKPVTLSCSQTLNHNVMYWYQQKSSQAPKLLFHYYDKDFNNEADTPDNFQSRRPNTSFCFLDIRSPGLGDTAMYLCATSTSLGQAEETQYFGPGTRLLVL.

This clonotype was recorded many times. The chain joins TRBV12-3 or TRBV12-4 to TRBJ1-1; D call uncertain. Trimming removed 3 bases from V and 6 bases from J, with 8 bases in between. The CDR3 spans 12 residues. The CDR3 protein is CASSFPGSEAFF. The CDR3 DNA follows: TGTGCCAGCAGTTTTCCGGGATCTGAAGCTTTCTTT.

This clonotype has at least ten counts. The chain has TRBV20-1 and TRBJ2-5; D is unresolved. Trimming stripped 0 bases from V and 5 bases from J, with 10 bases between. This CDR3 region has 13 residues. Germline V gene sequence: CDR1 DFQATT, CDR2 SNEGSKA (reference sequence). CDR3 amino acids: CSARDLVGETQYF. The DNA of the CDR3 is TGCAGTGCTAGAGATCTGGTTGGGGAGACCCAGTACTTC.